The 8 T cell receptor beta chains below all came from one sample that was sequenced in a study of CD8+ T cells in alopecia areata. Once RNA had been extracted, it was reverse transcribed into cDNA to act as the sequencing template. Measured with immunoSEQ multiplex PCR; TCRdb has only the in-frame clones, and not every one. The sample lists 150,000 to 200,000 clones; about 60% were seen once. Treatment indicated: oral pan-JAK inhibitor, 5-10 mg twice daily. The material was CD8+ T cells sorted from blood, obtained at week 24, from a patient treated with tofacitinib. The receptors derive from a human donor with alopecia areata.

This clone has a handful of counts. The CDR3 loop reads CASSPRGGLSYEQYF. The CDR3 DNA reads as TGTGCCAGCAGTCCTCGGGGGGGCCTCTCCTACGAGCAGTACTTC. The chain employs TRBV25-1 and TRBJ2-7; 8 bases line up with TRBD2. The V segment lost 5 bases and the J segment 0 bases; nucleotides outside the gene matches: 6. This CDR3 spans 15 amino acids. Germline V gene sequence: CDR1 MGHDK, CDR2 SYGVNS.

This clone has just a few counts. The rearrangement links TRBV11-2 to TRBJ1-4; 10 bases agree with TRBD1. V lost 5 bases to trimming and J lost 4 bases; unmatched junction nucleotides: 4. Germline lookup yields CDR1 SGHAT and CDR2 FQNNGV. The CDR3 has 15 residues. The CDR3 coding sequence is TGTGCCAGCAGCCGCCGGACAGGGGGTAATGAAAAACTGTTTTTT. Translated: CASSRRTGGNEKLFF.

The chain is built from TRBV2 and TRBJ2-5, with D tentatively TRBD2 (5 bases). This CDR3 spans 12 amino acids. Per germline, CDR1 SNHLY and CDR2 FYNNEI. V was shortened by 7 bases and J by 4 bases, with 10 bases between the two germline ends. CDR3 loop: CASTGGPETQYF. Written as DNA, the CDR3 is TGTGCCAGCACCGGAGGACCAGAGACCCAGTACTTC. Drawing the rest from reference TRBV2 and TRBJ2-5, the complete variable domain is EPEVTQTPSHQVTQMGQEVILRCVPISNHLYFYWYRQILGQKVEFLVSFYNNEISEKSEIFDDQFSVERPDGSNFTLKIRSTKLEDSAMYFCASTGGPETQYFGPGTRLLVL.

This CDR3 is CASSYRPTSTDTQYF. The CDR3 nucleotides read TGTGCCAGCAGCTACAGACCAACTAGCACAGATACGCAGTATTTT. V is TRBV7-2 and J is TRBJ2-3; D unclear. CDR3 size: 15 residues. Germline V lookup: CDR1 SGHTA, CDR2 FQGNSA. Deletions cut 4 bases from V and 0 bases from J, with 11 bases between. The full variable domain, its missing parts supplied by reference TRBV7-2 and TRBJ2-3, is GAGVSQSPSNKVTEKGKDVELRCDPISGHTALYWYRQSLGQGLEFLIYFQGNSAPDKSGLPSDRFSAERTGGSVSTLTIQRTQQEDSAVYLCASSYRPTSTDTQYFGPGTRLTVL.

This sequence joins TRBV6-1 and TRBJ2-1; possible D gene TRBD1, 6 bases. Trimming cost V 4 bases and J 5 bases, with 18 bases left between them. The CDR3 length is 16 residues. Germline V gene lookup returns CDR1 MNHNS and CDR2 SASEGT. CDR3 in DNA: TGTGCCAGCAGTGTGATGGGATACAGGGCCAACAATGAGCAGTTCTTC. This codes for CASSVMGYRANNEQFF.

The V call is TRBV4-1, the J call TRBJ2-3; D is perhaps TRBD1 (6 bases). Germline V gene sequence: CDR1 MGHRA, CDR2 YSYEKL. The V end lost 1 base, the J end lost 2 bases, and 19 bases lay between the germline ends. This CDR3 is 18 amino acids long. The CDR3 is CASSQGPAYRALTDTQYF. In DNA form, the CDR3 reads TGCGCCAGCAGCCAAGGGCCCGCGTACAGGGCCCTCACAGATACGCAGTATTTT.

The chain links TRBV20-1 to TRBJ2-7; the D is unclear. Germline CDR1 and CDR2: DFQATT and SNEGSKA (reference sequence). Trimming removed 7 bases from V and 3 bases from J, with 10 bases in between. The CDR3 consists of 11 residues. The CDR3 spells CSGAEDYEQYF. CDR3 bases: TGCAGTGGGGCCGAAGACTACGAGCAGTACTTC.

The chain is built from TRBV29-1 and TRBJ2-7; possibly TRBD1 for D (5 bases). CDR1 SQVTM and CDR2 ANQGSEA come from the germline V gene. The CDR3 length is 12 residues. Between the trimmed V and J ends, which lost 0 bases and 6 bases, there was a span of 9 bases. CDR3 DNA: TGCAGCGTTGAAGATCTGGGGCGCGAGCAGTACTTC. Protein sequence: CSVEDLGREQYF.